A selection of T cell receptor beta chains follows, all from one sample in a study of T cells in Graves' hyperthyroidism and ophthalmopathy. MiXCR, run by TCRdb on the multiplex PCR reads, gives a single entry per CDR3 protein. Among 640,000 or so distinct CDR3 sequences listed, approximately 14% were seen once. The specimen was blood. These receptors all stem from a woman aged 18-30 years with Graves' ophthalmopathy. CDR3s include the opening cysteine and the closing phenylalanine or tryptophan. A D gene is named only where the DNA matches it firmly. Size values are once, few and many counts, or a class for expanded clones, and some rows have none.

>many|TRBD2|TRBJ2-1|TRBV12-3/TRBV12-4
CASSQRTSGSYNEQFF
TGTGCCAGCAGCCAGAGGACTAGCGGCTCCTACAATGAGCAGTTCTTC
>many|TRBD1|TRBJ2-5|TRBV7-2
CASSLGWQGAGETQYF
TGTGCCAGCAGCTTAGGATGGCAGGGGGCGGGAGAGACCCAGTACTTC
>many|TRBD2|TRBJ2-3|TRBV7-2
CASSLRSGRGGDTQYF
TGTGCCAGCAGCTTACGTAGCGGGAGGGGTGGAGATACGCAGTATTTT
>many|-|TRBJ2-7|TRBV4-1
CASTQEQQTIAEQYF
TGCGCCAGCACCCAAGAGCAACAGACTATTGCCGAGCAGTACTTC
>many|TRBD2|TRBJ2-2|TRBV7-9
CASSHAGETGELFF
TGTGCCAGCAGCCATGCGGGGGAGACCGGGGAGCTGTTTTTT
>many|-|TRBJ1-6|TRBV2
CASTKSSGTALPLHF
TGTGCCAGCACCAAGAGCTCCGGGACCGCTCTCCCCCTCCACTTT
>many|-|TRBJ1-1|TRBV12-3/TRBV12-4
CASSLALGPVGTEAFF
TGTGCCAGCAGTTTAGCGCTAGGCCCTGTGGGAACTGAAGCTTTCTTT
>many|-|TRBJ1-4|TRBV6-6
CASSYSMDEKLFF
TGTGCCAGCAGTTACTCGATGGATGAAAAACTGTTTTTT
>-|-|TRBJ2-1|TRBV20-1
CSAYGGRDEQFF
TGCAGTGCTTATGGGGGGCGGGATGAGCAGTTCTTC
>-|-|TRBJ2-5|TRBV6-1
CASSDPLETQYF
TGTGCCAGCAGTGACCCTTTAGAGACCCAGTACTTC
>many|-|TRBJ2-1|TRBV28
CASSPTQNEQFF
TGTGCCAGCAGTCCCACCCAGAATGAGCAGTTCTTC
>few|-|TRBJ2-3|TRBV4-1
CASSPPAYTDTQYF
TGCGCCAGCAGCCCCCCCGCATACACAGATACGCAGTATTTT
>-|TRBD1|TRBJ1-5|TRBV4-2
CASSQPGQGVEPQHF
TGTGCCAGCAGCCAACCGGGACAGGGGGTTGAGCCCCAGCATTTT